A selection of T cell receptor beta chains follows, all from one sample in a study of shared clonotypes between healthy human individuals. Generated by immunoSEQ multiplex PCR, the TCRdb table keeps only in-frame clones and is missing some. Of about 530,000 clones listed, about 75% are singletons. The sequenced sample was PBMCs. The receptor source for this set is a woman aged 40 to 55 in good health. Some clones in this sample may be carry-over from other donors' samples. Each CDR3 is given with its conserved first and last residue. D genes are given only for firm matches. Clone size is given for some rows only: seen once, a few or many times, or a class if the clone is expanded.

CDR3 protein: CASSLGTLNTEAFF; CDR3 DNA: TGTGCCAGCAGTTTAGGGACACTGAACACTGAAGCTTTCTTT; J gene: TRBJ1-1; V gene: TRBV28; clone size: -; D gene: -
CDR3 protein: CASSPGLAEQETQYF; CDR3 DNA: TGTGCCAGCAGCCCCGGACTAGCGGAACAAGAGACCCAGTACTTC; J gene: TRBJ2-5; V gene: TRBV11-3; clone size: -; D gene: TRBD2
CDR3 protein: CASSQDGAGSTDTQYF; CDR3 DNA: TGTGCCAGCAGCCAAGATGGAGCGGGAAGCACAGATACGCAGTATTTT; J gene: TRBJ2-3; V gene: TRBV4-2; clone size: -; D gene: TRBD2
CDR3 protein: CASSYSSGSTHEQYF; CDR3 DNA: TGTGCCAGCAGTTACTCCTCCGGGAGTACCCACGAGCAGTACTTC; J gene: TRBJ2-7; V gene: TRBV6-5; clone size: -; D gene: -
CDR3 protein: CASSLGSPGWYEQFF; CDR3 DNA: TGTGCCAGCAGCTTAGGTAGCCCAGGGTGGTATGAGCAGTTCTTC; J gene: TRBJ2-1; V gene: TRBV11-2; clone size: few; D gene: -
CDR3 protein: CASSLGLATDTQYF; CDR3 DNA: TGCGCCAGCAGCTTGGGACTAGCTACAGATACGCAGTATTTT; J gene: TRBJ2-3; V gene: TRBV5-1; clone size: few; D gene: TRBD2
CDR3 protein: CASLRAGYTGELFF; CDR3 DNA: TGTGCCAGTCTTCGGGCAGGGTACACCGGGGAGCTGTTTTTT; J gene: TRBJ2-2; V gene: TRBV28; clone size: -; D gene: -
CDR3 protein: CASSQDMRGRGYEQYF; CDR3 DNA: TGCGCCAGCAGCCAAGATATGAGGGGCCGGGGCTACGAGCAGTACTTC; J gene: TRBJ2-7; V gene: TRBV4-1; clone size: -; D gene: -
CDR3 protein: CASSSLILDQPQHF; CDR3 DNA: TGTGCCAGCAGTTCCTTGATTCTTGATCAGCCCCAGCATTTT; J gene: TRBJ1-5; V gene: TRBV28; clone size: once; D gene: -
CDR3 protein: CSVDPGLYEQYF; CDR3 DNA: TGCAGCGTTGATCCCGGTCTCTACGAGCAGTACTTC; J gene: TRBJ2-7; V gene: TRBV29-1; clone size: -; D gene: -
CDR3 protein: CASSLVGQNTEAFF; CDR3 DNA: TGTGCCAGCAGCTTAGTCGGGCAGAACACTGAAGCTTTCTTT; J gene: TRBJ1-1; V gene: TRBV7-2; clone size: -; D gene: -
CDR3 protein: CTSSQEGTSPGYEQYF; CDR3 DNA: TGCACCAGCAGCCAAGAAGGGACTTCCCCGGGGTACGAGCAGTACTTC; J gene: TRBJ2-7; V gene: TRBV1; clone size: -; D gene: -
CDR3 protein: CASSIGLGLRNQPQHF; CDR3 DNA: TGTGCCAGTAGTATAGGGCTGGGACTGCGAAATCAGCCCCAGCATTTT; J gene: TRBJ1-5; V gene: TRBV19; clone size: -; D gene: -
CDR3 protein: CASSPPETYEQYF; CDR3 DNA: TGTGCCAGCAGTCCTCCCGAGACCTACGAGCAGTACTTC; J gene: TRBJ2-7; V gene: TRBV28; clone size: -; D gene: -
CDR3 protein: CASSQQGKNTEAFF; CDR3 DNA: TGCGCCAGCAGTCAACAGGGTAAGAACACTGAAGCTTTCTTT; J gene: TRBJ1-1; V gene: TRBV23-1; clone size: -; D gene: -
CDR3 protein: CASSIGTEAGEQYF; CDR3 DNA: TGCGCCAGCAGCATCGGGACAGAGGCTGGGGAGCAGTACTTC; J gene: TRBJ2-7; V gene: TRBV5-1; clone size: -; D gene: TRBD1
CDR3 protein: CASSGVQGTYEQYF; CDR3 DNA: TGTGCCAGCAGCGGGGTCCAAGGAACCTACGAGCAGTACTTC; J gene: TRBJ2-7; V gene: TRBV7-9; clone size: -; D gene: -
CDR3 protein: CASSDTDTQYF; CDR3 DNA: TGTGCCAGCAGCGACACAGATACGCAGTATTTT; J gene: TRBJ2-3; V gene: TRBV9; clone size: -; D gene: -
CDR3 protein: CRPREGHLQETQYF; CDR3 DNA: TGCAGACCCCGGGAGGGACACCTCCAAGAGACCCAGTACTTC; J gene: TRBJ2-5; V gene: TRBV29-1; clone size: -; D gene: TRBD2
CDR3 protein: CASMLGNTIYF; CDR3 DNA: TGTGCTTCCATGCTTGGAAACACCATATATTTT; J gene: TRBJ1-3; V gene: TRBV30; clone size: once; D gene: -
CDR3 protein: CASSALNIGTDTQYF; CDR3 DNA: TGTGCCAGCAGCGCGCTTAATATCGGCACAGATACGCAGTATTTT; J gene: TRBJ2-3; V gene: TRBV9; clone size: -; D gene: -
CDR3 protein: CANALGTSGGDYNEQFF; CDR3 DNA: TGTGCCAACGCCCTGGGGACTAGCGGGGGTGACTACAATGAGCAGTTCTTC; J gene: TRBJ2-1; V gene: TRBV2; clone size: -; D gene: TRBD2
CDR3 protein: CAISGKDRVEQYF; CDR3 DNA: TGTGCCATCAGTGGGAAAGACAGGGTCGAGCAGTACTTC; J gene: TRBJ2-7; V gene: TRBV10-3; clone size: -; D gene: TRBD1
CDR3 protein: CASRDRGENTEAFF; CDR3 DNA: TGTGCCAGCAGGGACAGGGGGGAGAACACTGAAGCTTTCTTT; J gene: TRBJ1-1; V gene: TRBV6-6; clone size: -; D gene: TRBD1
CDR3 protein: CASSLDTSSYEQYF; CDR3 DNA: TGCGCCAGCAGCTTGGATACCAGCTCCTACGAGCAGTACTTC; J gene: TRBJ2-7; V gene: TRBV5-1; clone size: -; D gene: -
CDR3 protein: CASTSPTSGRELYF; CDR3 DNA: TGTGCCAGCACCTCTCCCACTAGCGGGAGAGAGTTGTACTTC; J gene: TRBJ2-7; V gene: TRBV2; clone size: -; D gene: TRBD2
CDR3 protein: CASSESGVIKAFF; CDR3 DNA: TGTGCCAGTAGTGAGTCAGGGGTGATTAAAGCTTTCTTT; J gene: TRBJ1-1; V gene: TRBV19; clone size: many; D gene: -
CDR3 protein: CASSDRAGVGNGDEQFF; CDR3 DNA: TGTGCCAGCAGTGACCGGGCAGGGGTTGGGAATGGTGATGAGCAGTTCTTC; J gene: TRBJ2-1; V gene: TRBV6-4; clone size: -; D gene: -
CDR3 protein: CASSPRQGGVDTGELFF; CDR3 DNA: TGTGCCAGCTCACCACGACAGGGCGGGGTGGACACCGGGGAGCTGTTTTTT; J gene: TRBJ2-2; V gene: TRBV18; clone size: -; D gene: -
CDR3 protein: CASSPTTGQGKSYEQYF; CDR3 DNA: TGTGCCAGCAGCCCGACTACGGGACAGGGAAAATCCTACGAGCAGTACTTC; J gene: TRBJ2-7; V gene: TRBV11-2; clone size: -; D gene: TRBD1
CDR3 protein: CASSIDLAGNTEAFF; CDR3 DNA: TGTGCCAGTAGTATAGACTTGGCAGGGAACACTGAAGCTTTCTTT; J gene: TRBJ1-1; V gene: TRBV19; clone size: -; D gene: -
CDR3 protein: CACLSGRVNEQFF; CDR3 DNA: TGTGCCTGCTTGAGCGGGAGAGTCAATGAGCAGTTCTTC; J gene: TRBJ2-1; V gene: TRBV30; clone size: -; D gene: TRBD2
CDR3 protein: CATSRGPGLGTYEQYF; CDR3 DNA: TGTGCCACCAGCCGCGGGCCGGGACTAGGCACCTACGAGCAGTACTTC; J gene: TRBJ2-7; V gene: TRBV15; clone size: -; D gene: TRBD2
CDR3 protein: CASSEMLGGTDTQYF; CDR3 DNA: TGTGCCAGCAGTGAAATGCTTGGGGGCACAGATACGCAGTATTTT; J gene: TRBJ2-3; V gene: TRBV6-1; clone size: -; D gene: -
CDR3 protein: CASSDTRSSGNTIYF; CDR3 DNA: TGTGCCAGCAGTGATACTCGCAGCTCTGGAAACACCATATATTTT; J gene: TRBJ1-3; V gene: TRBV2; clone size: -; D gene: -
CDR3 protein: CASGTRSGANVLTF; CDR3 DNA: TGTGCCAGCGGGACCCGGTCTGGGGCCAACGTCCTGACTTTC; J gene: TRBJ2-6; V gene: TRBV2; clone size: once; D gene: -
CDR3 protein: CASSLSMTGSVGYEQYF; CDR3 DNA: TGTGCCAGCAGCTTATCTATGACAGGGTCCGTGGGGTACGAGCAGTACTTC; J gene: TRBJ2-7; V gene: TRBV11-2; clone size: -; D gene: TRBD1
CDR3 protein: CAWSLGSGNTIYF; CDR3 DNA: TGTGCCTGGAGTTTGGGTTCTGGAAACACCATATATTTT; J gene: TRBJ1-3; V gene: TRBV30; clone size: -; D gene: -
CDR3 protein: CASSQDRYSGNTIYF; CDR3 DNA: TGTGCCAGTAGCCAAGACCGGTACTCTGGAAACACCATATATTTT; J gene: TRBJ1-3; V gene: TRBV19; clone size: -; D gene: -